This passage covers 19 T cell receptor beta chains from one sample sequenced in a study of blood T cell repertoires in COVID-19. The protocol was immunoSEQ multiplex PCR, while the TCRdb copy is restricted to in-frame clones and leaves out a portion. Of 220,000 or so clones detected, around 80% appear once; the ten largest clones hold 1.9%. Material for sequencing was peripheral blood. The source is a woman older than 75 with acute or convalescent COVID-19.

The chain employs TRBV5-1 and TRBJ2-7; 7 nucleotides match TRBD1. V shed 5 bases, J shed 1 base, and the junction held 6 bases outside the gene matches. This CDR3 spans 14 amino acids. The germline V gene has CDR1 SGHRS and CDR2 YFSETQ. DNA for the CDR3: TGCGCCAGCAGTCCCGGGACAGCTTCCTACGAGCAGTACTTC. Its protein is CASSPGTASYEQYF.

The V gene is TRBV9, the J gene TRBJ2-2, with a possible D match to TRBD1 (5 bases). Trimming took 3 bases from V and 6 from J, leaving 12 bases between them. The CDR3 runs 14 residues. Germline CDR1 and CDR2: SGDLS and YYNGEE. Here the CDR3 DNA reads TGTGCCAGCAGCGAACAGGTCCTCGCCGGGGAGCTGTTTTTT. Translated: CASSEQVLAGELFF.

This chain links TRBV19 with TRBJ2-1, with 12 bases that match TRBD2. The V gene end was trimmed by 6 bases and the J gene end by 0 bases; junction bases not matched to a gene: 6. This CDR3 spans 17 amino acids. Germline V gene lookup returns CDR1 LNHDA and CDR2 SQIVND (reference sequence). For the CDR3, the DNA is TGTGCCAGTAGCCGGACTAGCGGGGCACCCTCCTACAATGAGCAGTTCTTC. This translates into CASSRTSGAPSYNEQFF. Together with reference TRBV19 and TRBJ2-1, the CDR3 gives the full variable domain: DGGITQSPKYLFRKEGQNVTLSCEQNLNHDAMYWYRQDPGQGLRLIYYSQIVNDFQKGDIAEGYSVSREKKESFPLTVTSAQKNPTAFYLCASSRTSGAPSYNEQFFGPGTRLTVL.

The chain uses TRBV3-1 (or the pseudogene TRBV3-2) and TRBJ2-2; 9 nucleotides match TRBD2. Losses at the gene ends were 4 bases for V and 4 bases for J; bases not matched to a gene: 19. The CDR3 consists of 20 residues. CDR1 LGHDT and CDR2 YNNKEL come from the germline V gene (reference sequence). The DNA for the CDR3 is TGTGCCAGCAGCCGCACATCCGGGACAGCTAGCGGGGAGGGCACCGGGGAGCTGTTTTTT. This codes for CASSRTSGTASGEGTGELFF.

This clone was observed once. This rearrangement joins TRBV11-1 to TRBJ2-5; TRBD1 aligns across 7 bases. The CDR3 has 16 amino acids. Germline values: CDR1 SGHAT, CDR2 FQDESV (reference sequence). The J segment lost 2 bases and the V segment lost 6 bases, leaving 12 bases of the junction unmatched. The CDR3 reads CASRRDRVGAQETQYF. CDR3 coding DNA: TGTGCCAGCAGACGCGACAGGGTCGGGGCTCAAGAGACCCAGTACTTC.

The chain employs TRBV9 and TRBJ2-1; the D gene is possibly TRBD1 (6 bases). The ends were cut back, 0 bases at V and 9 bases at J, with 22 bases in the middle. The CDR3 has 17 residues. CDR1 is SGDLS and CDR2 is YYNGEE in the germline V gene. The CDR3 spells CASSVGFARGTWSEQFF. CDR3 coding DNA: TGTGCCAGCAGCGTAGGCTTTGCCAGGGGTACCTGGAGTGAGCAGTTCTTC.

The chain couples TRBV5-1 to TRBJ2-2; 8 bases agree with TRBD2. V dropped 0 bases and J dropped 2; count of bases not matched to a gene: 9. Looked up from germline, CDR1 is SGHRS and CDR2 is YFSETQ. This CDR3 is 18 amino acids long. The CDR3 reads CASSLGAWTSRNTGELFF. The CDR3 DNA is TGCGCCAGCAGCTTGGGGGCTTGGACTAGCAGAAACACCGGGGAGCTGTTTTTT.

The chain has TRBV9 and TRBJ2-1; 10 bases align to TRBD1. J lost 4 bases, V lost 0 bases, and 1 base had no gene match. The CDR3 length is 15 residues. CDR1 SGDLS and CDR2 YYNGEE come from the germline V gene. In DNA form, the CDR3 reads TGTGCCAGCAGCGTAGCGGGACAGGGGTACAATGAGCAGTTCTTC. As protein: CASSVAGQGYNEQFF.

The rearrangement uses TRBV7-9 and TRBJ1-1; D may be TRBD1 (5 bases). V was cut by 7 bases and J by 0 bases, with 12 bases left in between. CDR3 length: 14 residues. Germline V gene lookup returns CDR1 SEHNR and CDR2 FQNEAQ (reference sequence). The CDR3, as DNA: TGTGCCAGCACCCTGACACAGGTGAACACTGAAGCTTTCTTT. This sequence encodes CASTLTQVNTEAFF.

This clone showed up just a few times. This sequence joins TRBV5-1 and TRBJ1-1; 8 positions match TRBD1. V trimming: 0 bases; J trimming: 0 bases; junction bases outside the gene matches: 7. Germline V lookup: CDR1 SGHRS, CDR2 YFSETQ. The CDR3 covers 17 residues. The CDR3 nucleotides read TGCGCCAGCAGCTTGGGGGCAGGGGGCCCGGTGAACACTGAAGCTTTCTTT. This codes for CASSLGAGGPVNTEAFF.

V gene TRBV6-5 combines with J gene TRBJ2-1, with a tentative D call TRBD2 (5 bases). The CDR3 runs 13 residues. Trimming cost V 9 bases and J 3 bases, with 12 bases left between them. The germline V gene has CDR1 MNHEY and CDR2 SVGAGI. CDR3 sequence (DNA): TGTGCCAGTAGCGAGCCCCTCTACAATGAGCAGTTCTTC. The encoded protein is CASSEPLYNEQFF.

This CDR3 reads CASSLETGSGSPLHF. CDR3 nucleotides: TGTGCCAGCAGCTTGGAAACAGGATCCGGCTCACCCCTCCACTTT. V is TRBV5-6 and J is TRBJ1-6; a possible D gene is TRBD1 (5 bases). V lost 0 bases and J 10 bases, leaving 14 bases between the germline ends. Germline V gene lookup returns CDR1 SGHDT and CDR2 YYEEEE. The CDR3 covers 15 residues.

CDR3 nucleotide sequence: TGTGCCAGCAGACGAGGACAGGGGGAGGAAAAACTGTTTTTT. Protein product: CASRRGQGEEKLFF. The gene calls are TRBV2 and TRBJ1-4; TRBD1 matches at 10 bases. There are 14 residues in the CDR3. The germline gives CDR1 SNHLY, CDR2 FYNNEI. Losses at the gene ends were 6 bases for V and 8 bases for J; bases not matched to a gene: 6.

This clone was found once. The CDR3 region is CASSLYGARGYTF. CDR3 DNA: TGTGCCAGCAGCTTATATGGGGCGCGAGGCTACACCTTC. This chain joins TRBV7-3 and TRBJ1-2; D is perhaps TRBD1 (5 bases). The V end lost 2 bases, the J end lost 8 bases, and 12 bases lay between the germline ends. Germline-derived CDR1 and CDR2 are SGHTA and FQGTGA. The CDR3 is made up of 13 amino acids.

V is TRBV7-8 and J is TRBJ2-7, with 7 bases identical to TRBD1. Germline V gene data show CDR1 as SGHVS and CDR2 as FQNEAQ. Trimming removed 2 bases from V and 2 bases from J; junction bases left unmatched: 9. This CDR3 region has 16 residues. CDR3 bases: TGTGCCAGCAGCTTACGAGACAGGGTAGGGACCTACGAGCAGTACTTC. Its translation: CASSLRDRVGTYEQYF.

V is TRBV7-2 and J is TRBJ2-1; TRBD2 matches at 7 bases. The CDR3 length is 14 residues. Looked up from germline, CDR1 is SGHTA and CDR2 is FQGNSA. J lost 6 bases, V lost 0 bases, and 2 bases had no gene match. The CDR3 DNA reads TGTGCCAGCAGCTTAGCCCGGACTAGCAATGAGCAGTTCTTC. Encoded protein: CASSLARTSNEQFF. The whole variable domain, remainder taken from reference TRBV7-2 and TRBJ2-1, is GAGVSQSPSNKVTEKGKDVELRCDPISGHTALYWYRQSLGQGLEFLIYFQGNSAPDKSGLPSDRFSAERTGGSVSTLTIQRTQQEDSAVYLCASSLARTSNEQFFGPGTRLTVL.

A few counts support this clone. DNA for the CDR3: TGTGCCAGCAGCCAAGATTCCAGGCCTAACTATGGCTACACCTTC. It specifies CASSQDSRPNYGYTF. This sequence joins TRBV4-2 and TRBJ1-2; no definite D call. Germline V CDR1 and CDR2: LGHNA, YNFKEQ. V lost 0 bases and J 0 bases, leaving 8 bases between the germline ends. The CDR3 contains 15 residues.

The V and J genes are TRBV7-3 and TRBJ1-1; D is unclear. The CDR3 totals 13 residues. From germline, CDR1 is SGHTA and CDR2 FQGTGA. V shed 2 bases and J shed 0 bases, with 4 bases lying between them. The CDR3 region is CASSLYVNTEAFF. The CDR3 coding sequence is TGTGCCAGCAGCTTATATGTGAACACTGAAGCTTTCTTT.

This clone was recorded only once. The rearrangement uses TRBV19 and TRBJ1-2; D not certain. V lost 3 bases and J lost 5, with 10 bases in between. Germline CDR1 LNHDA, CDR2 SQIVND (reference sequence). The CDR3 consists of 13 residues. CDR3 sequence (DNA): TGTGCCAGTAGTATGGGAGGAGGATATGGCTACACCTTC. It is translated as CASSMGGGYGYTF.